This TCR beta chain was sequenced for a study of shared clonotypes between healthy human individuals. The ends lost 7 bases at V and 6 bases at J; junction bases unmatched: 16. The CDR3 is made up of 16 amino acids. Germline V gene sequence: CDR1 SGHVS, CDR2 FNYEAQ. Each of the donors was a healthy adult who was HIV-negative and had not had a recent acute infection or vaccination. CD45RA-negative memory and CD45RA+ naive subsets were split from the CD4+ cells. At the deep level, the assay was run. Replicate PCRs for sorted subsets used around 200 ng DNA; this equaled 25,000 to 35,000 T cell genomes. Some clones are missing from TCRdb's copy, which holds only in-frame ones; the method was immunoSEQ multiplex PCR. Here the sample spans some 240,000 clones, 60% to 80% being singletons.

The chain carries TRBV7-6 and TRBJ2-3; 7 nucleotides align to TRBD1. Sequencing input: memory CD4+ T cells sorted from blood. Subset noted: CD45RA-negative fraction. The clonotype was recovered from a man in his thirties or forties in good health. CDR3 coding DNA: TGTGCCAGCAAACACACCCCGGGACAGATGGGGGATACGCAGTATTTT. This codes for CASKHTPGQMGDTQYF.